One and the same sample provided the 21 T cell receptor beta chains below, sequenced in a study of human T cells and chemical hapten exposure. The time point is: patch test 2, 6 weeks after DPC sensitization. Indicated treatment: therapeutic diphenylcyclopropenone sensitization with weekly scalp DPC. TCRdb re-derived calls from the RACE reads in MiXCR, one entry per CDR3 protein. The table records about 82,000 distinct CDR3 sequences, around 6.7% of them present only once. The starting material was whole blood, obtained in connection with sensitization to the hapten diphenylcyclopropenone (DPC). The receptors come from a woman aged 25 to 39 with alopecia areata. Some clones in this sample may be carry-over from other donors' samples.

This CDR3 is CASSSSQGLSEAFF. CDR3 coding DNA: TGTGCCAGCTCATCATCACAGGGCTTATCTGAAGCTTTCTTT. The chain is built from TRBV18 and TRBJ1-1; a weak D match, TRBD1 (6 bases). The CDR3 is 14 residues long. Germline V lookup: CDR1 KGHSH, CDR2 LQKENI. V was cut by 5 bases and J by 6 bases, with 16 bases left in between.

CDR3 loop: CSARDGGTGGIEQYF. Written as DNA, the CDR3 is TGCAGTGCTAGAGATGGTGGGACAGGGGGTATCGAGCAGTACTTC. J is TRBJ2-7 and V is TRBV20-1, with TRBD1 identical over 11 bases. Germline V gene lookup returns CDR1 DFQATT and CDR2 SNEGSKA (reference sequence). This CDR3 contains 15 residues. The V gene end was trimmed by 0 bases and the J gene end by 6 bases; junction bases not matched to a gene: 7.

V is TRBV5-1 and J is TRBJ1-5; TRBD1 aligns across 8 bases. The CDR3 loop spans 16 amino acids. Trimming took 4 bases from V and 8 from J; bases not matched to a gene: 14. Germline CDR1 SGHRS, CDR2 YFSETQ. The CDR3: CASSATGGSLMEPQHF. DNA of the CDR3: TGCGCCAGCAGCGCCACAGGGGGTTCCCTCATGGAGCCCCAGCATTTT.

To note about this clonotype: One end of the junction is discordant with germline, which a read error may explain. The CDR3 reads CARSPIGPYEQYF. The CDR3 bases are TGTGCCAGATCACCAATAGGACCCTACGAGCAGTACTTC. The chain couples TRBV18 to TRBJ2-7, with no clear D. This CDR3 comprises 13 residues. Germline V lookup: CDR1 KGHSH, CDR2 LQKENI.

This clonotype came up many times. The chain carries TRBV20-1 and TRBJ1-4, with 8 bases lining up with TRBD1. V lost 0 bases and J lost 8; bases outside the gene matches: 8. The CDR3 is made up of 15 amino acids. Per germline, CDR1 DFQATT and CDR2 SNEGSKA (reference sequence). CDR3 amino acids: CSARDTDRVVEKLFF. The CDR3 nucleotides are TGCAGTGCTAGAGATACGGACAGGGTAGTCGAAAAACTGTTTTTT.

This clonotype was counted at least ten times. The chain has TRBV6-6 and TRBJ2-3, with D possibly matching TRBD2 (7 bases). Germline V gene lookup returns CDR1 MNHNY and CDR2 SVGAGI (reference sequence). V was trimmed by 2 bases and J by 2 bases, leaving 23 bases between them. The CDR3 is 19 residues long. The CDR3 region is CASSYPRWGGEKVTDTQYF. DNA for the CDR3: TGTGCCAGCAGTTACCCGCGATGGGGGGGCGAAAAGGTCACAGATACGCAGTATTTT.

The chain combines TRBV10-3 with TRBJ2-3; the match to TRBD1 covers 11 bases. The CDR3 is 14 amino acids. Trimming removed 6 bases from V and 6 bases from J; junction bases left unmatched: 5. Germline V lookup: CDR1 ENHRY, CDR2 SYGVKD. The CDR3, as DNA: TGTGCCATCAGGCCGGGACAGGGGGACGATACGCAGTATTTT. Protein sequence: CAIRPGQGDDTQYF.

The chain carries TRBV9 and TRBJ1-1; D gene uncertain. Trimming shortened V by 0 bases and J by 4 bases, and 10 bases separated the two germline ends. The CDR3 has 14 residues. Germline CDR1 is SGDLS and CDR2 is YYNGEE. The CDR3 DNA follows: TGTGCCAGCAGCGTAGAAGGTTATGTCACTGAAGCTTTCTTT. Translating gives CASSVEGYVTEAFF.

This clonotype was counted many times. The chain carries TRBV20-1 and TRBJ2-1; the match to TRBD2 covers 9 bases. Germline CDR1 and CDR2: DFQATT and SNEGSKA (reference sequence). The CDR3 sequence is 14 residues long. With 4 bases clipped from V and 4 bases from J, the junction kept 5 bases outside the gene matches. The CDR3 region has the DNA TGCAGTGCTAAAAACAGCGGGGGGTACAATGAGCAGTTCTTC. It codes for CSAKNSGGYNEQFF.

The CDR3 DNA follows: TGTGCCAGCAGTCTTCGGGGGGTCCCCTACAATGAGCAGTTCTTC. This gives the protein CASSLRGVPYNEQFF. The V gene is TRBV6-2 or TRBV6-3, the J gene TRBJ2-1; 7 nucleotides agree with TRBD2. CDR3 length: 15 residues. Germline V lookup: CDR1 MNHEY, CDR2 SVGEGT. After removal of 5 bases from V and 2 bases from J, the junction contained 6 bases not matched to a gene.

At least ten counts were recorded for this clonotype. The V call is TRBV11-2, the J call TRBJ1-1; D gene unclear. V lost 4 bases and J lost 3, with 15 bases in between. Per the germline V gene, CDR1 is SGHAT and CDR2 is FQNNGV. The CDR3 has 15 amino acids. This CDR3 is CASSSMRQGHTEAFF. CDR3 sequence (DNA): TGTGCCAGCAGCTCCATGCGCCAAGGGCACACTGAAGCTTTCTTT.

This clonotype came up many times. The chain combines TRBV18 with TRBJ1-2; D is ambiguous. The CDR3 totals 13 residues. V lost 6 bases and J 3 bases, leaving 11 bases between the germline ends. Germline CDR1 is KGHSH and CDR2 is LQKENI. CDR3 coding DNA: TGTGCCAGCTCCCTGGACGGGGACTATGGCTACACCTTC. Translation gives CASSLDGDYGYTF.

This clonotype was detected ten times or more. The chain combines TRBV29-1 with TRBJ2-3, with unresolved D. The germline gives CDR1 SQVTM, CDR2 ANQGSEA. Between the trimmed V and J ends, which lost 3 bases and 4 bases, there was a span of 8 bases. CDR3 length: 12 amino acids. DNA of the CDR3: TGCAGCGTTGATAAGGGTGCAGATACGCAGTATTTT. This encodes CSVDKGADTQYF.

The sample holds many counts of this clonotype. CDR3 loop: CASSLNRGEAFF. The CDR3 bases are TGTGCCAGCAGTTTAAATAGGGGTGAAGCTTTCTTT. This rearrangement joins TRBV12-3 or TRBV12-4 to TRBJ1-1; TRBD1 might be the D (5 bases). Trimming stripped 2 bases from V and 7 bases from J, with 8 bases between. The CDR3 is made up of 12 amino acids.

This clonotype came up a few times. This chain uses TRBV7-8 with TRBJ2-1, with TRBD1 matching 11 bases. Trimming removed 1 base from V and 9 bases from J; junction bases left unmatched: 8. CDR1 is SGHVS and CDR2 is FQNEAQ in the germline V gene. The CDR3 loop spans 16 amino acids. The CDR3 sequence is CASSLEPGQGGGEQFF. For the CDR3, the DNA is TGTGCCAGCAGCTTAGAACCGGGACAGGGGGGCGGTGAGCAGTTCTTC.

In its sample, this clonotype was seen once. The J gene is TRBJ1-6, the V gene TRBV7-9; D ambiguous. Per the germline V gene, CDR1 is SEHNR and CDR2 is FQNEAQ (reference sequence). CDR3 length equals 15 residues. V lost 2 bases and J lost 10, with 15 bases in between. CDR3 amino acids: CASSLQGRSESPLHF. In DNA form, the CDR3 reads TGTGCCAGCAGCTTACAAGGGAGATCGGAGTCACCCCTCCACTTT. The entire variable domain, with the rest obtained from reference TRBV7-9 and TRBJ1-6, is as follows: DTGVSQNPRHKITKRGQNVTFRCDPISEHNRLYWYRQTLGQGPEFLTYFQNEAQLEKSRLLSDRFSAERPKGSFSTLEIQRTEQGDSAMYLCASSLQGRSESPLHFGNGTRLTVT.

The gene calls are TRBV6-2 or TRBV6-3 and TRBJ2-3; D gene unclear. With 7 bases removed from V and 4 bases from J, the gap between germline ends came to 15 bases. CDR3 length: 14 residues. Germline V gene data show CDR1 as MNHEY and CDR2 as SVGEGT. CDR3 protein: CASTLSRISDTQYF. The CDR3 nucleotides read TGTGCCAGCACCTTGAGCAGGATCTCAGATACGCAGTATTTT.

This clonotype has a count of ten or more. CDR3 nucleotide sequence: TGTGCCAGCAGAGAGAGGGGGGGCGTGGTCAATCAGCCCCAGCATTTT. This sequence encodes CASRERGGVVNQPQHF. V and J are TRBV28 and TRBJ1-5, with D perhaps matching TRBD1 (6 bases). The length of the CDR3 is 16 residues. Germline V gives CDR1 MDHEN, CDR2 SYDVKM. Trimming removed 6 bases at V and 3 bases at J, with 18 bases between.

This chain uses TRBV15 with TRBJ1-2; TRBD1 might be the D (5 bases). The germline V gene has CDR1 LNHNV and CDR2 YYDKDF (reference sequence). V lost 0 bases and J 4 bases, leaving 15 bases between the germline ends. This CDR3 is 16 amino acids long. For the CDR3, the DNA is TGTGCCACCAGCAGAGATCCCTCAAGGGGCAGCTATGGCTACACCTTC. Its translation is CATSRDPSRGSYGYTF. The full variable domain, completed using reference TRBV15 and TRBJ1-2, is DAMVIQNPRYQVTQFGKPVTLSCSQTLNHNVMYWYQQKSSQAPKLLFHYYDKDFNNEADTPDNFQSRRPNTSFCFLDIRSPGLGDTAMYLCATSRDPSRGSYGYTFGSGTRLTVV.

Ten or more counts support this clonotype. The rearrangement joins TRBV20-1 to TRBJ2-1, with D possibly TRBD1 on 5 matching bases. V gave up 5 bases and J gave up 4 bases, with 12 bases separating them. CDR3 length: 13 amino acids. Germline CDR1 DFQATT, CDR2 SNEGSKA (reference sequence). CDR3 bases: TGCAGTGCTCCTCCAACAGGATACAATGAGCAGTTCTTC. This translates into CSAPPTGYNEQFF.

This clonotype was detected many times. The chain links TRBV29-1 to TRBJ2-2; D is unresolved. CDR1 is SQVTM, CDR2 ANQGSEA, per germline. The CDR3 spans 12 residues. Trimming pared 4 bases from V and 4 bases from J, leaving 7 bases between. The CDR3 loop reads CSVVKFTGELFF. The DNA of the CDR3 is TGCAGCGTTGTTAAGTTCACCGGGGAGCTGTTTTTT.